This TCR beta chain was found in a study of tumor and adjacent non-tumor tissue in lung cancer. Study-wide background: There were around eleven adenocarcinoma, a couple of squamous cell carcinoma and 1 small cell lung cancer cases. General study findings and limits: Significantly higher TCR diversity was found in tumor than normal lung. Top 100 clones took a larger repertoire share in normal lung.

TCRbeta libraries were built with three rounds of nested PCR, modified from ARM-PCR. TCRdb processed the multiplex PCR reads anew with MiXCR; each CDR3 protein has one entry. The data show about 80,000 distinct CDR3 sequences, about four fifths seen once. Germline V gene data show CDR1 as MDHEN and CDR2 as SYDVKM. The CDR3 totals 16 residues. Points on this clonotype: Its specificity is not known. A read error is possible here, since a much larger clone lies one base away.

RNA was extracted from bulk tissue without any cell sorting. Distant lung tissue was collected more than 3 cm away from the tumor edge. The chain joins TRBV28 to TRBJ1-1, with TRBD1 matching over 7 bases. This TCR was sampled from a man aged 55 to 70 with non-small cell lung cancer. The sample comprised distant non-tumor lung tissue. The CDR3 is CASSLSGGGKNTEDFF. The CDR3 DNA reads TGTGCCAGCAGTTTATCAGGGGGAGGGAAGAACACTGAAGATTTCTTT.